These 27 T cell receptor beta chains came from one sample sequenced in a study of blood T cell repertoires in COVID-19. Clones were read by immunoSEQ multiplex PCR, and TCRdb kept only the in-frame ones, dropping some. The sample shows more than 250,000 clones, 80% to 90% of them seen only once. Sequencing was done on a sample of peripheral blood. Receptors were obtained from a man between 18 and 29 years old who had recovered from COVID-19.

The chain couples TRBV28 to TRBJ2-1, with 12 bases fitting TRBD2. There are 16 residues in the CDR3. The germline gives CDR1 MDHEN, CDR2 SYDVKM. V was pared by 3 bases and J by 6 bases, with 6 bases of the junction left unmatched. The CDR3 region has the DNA TGTGCCAGCAGTTTCTCTAGCGGGAGGGCCCTCAATGAGCAGTTCTTC. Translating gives CASSFSSGRALNEQFF.

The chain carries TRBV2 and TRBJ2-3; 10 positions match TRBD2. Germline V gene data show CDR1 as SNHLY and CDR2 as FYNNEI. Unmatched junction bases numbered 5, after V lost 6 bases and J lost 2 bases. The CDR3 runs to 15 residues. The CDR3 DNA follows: TGTGCCAGCAGGGCGACTAGCGGGCACACAGATACGCAGTATTTT. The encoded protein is CASRATSGHTDTQYF.

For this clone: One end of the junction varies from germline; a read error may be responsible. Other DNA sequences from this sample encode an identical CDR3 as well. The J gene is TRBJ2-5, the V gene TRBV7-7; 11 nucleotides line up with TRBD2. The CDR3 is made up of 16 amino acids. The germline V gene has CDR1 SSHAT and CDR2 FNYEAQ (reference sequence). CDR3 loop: CASSLGLAGGQETQYF. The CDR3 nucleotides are TGTGCTAGCAGCTTAGGGCTAGCGGGGGGCCAAGAGACCCAGTACTTC.

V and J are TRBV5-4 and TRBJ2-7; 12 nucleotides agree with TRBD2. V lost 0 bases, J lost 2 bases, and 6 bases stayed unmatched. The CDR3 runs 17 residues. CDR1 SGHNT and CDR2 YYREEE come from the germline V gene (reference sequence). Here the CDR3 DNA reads TGTGCCAGCAGCTTGGAGGGACTAGCGGGTGGGCCCTACGAGCAGTACTTC. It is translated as CASSLEGLAGGPYEQYF.

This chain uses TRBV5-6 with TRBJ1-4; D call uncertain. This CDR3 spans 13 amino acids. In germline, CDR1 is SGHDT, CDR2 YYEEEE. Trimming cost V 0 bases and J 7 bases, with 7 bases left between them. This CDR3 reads CASSLAEREKLFF. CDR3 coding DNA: TGTGCCAGCAGCTTGGCCGAGCGTGAAAAACTGTTTTTT.

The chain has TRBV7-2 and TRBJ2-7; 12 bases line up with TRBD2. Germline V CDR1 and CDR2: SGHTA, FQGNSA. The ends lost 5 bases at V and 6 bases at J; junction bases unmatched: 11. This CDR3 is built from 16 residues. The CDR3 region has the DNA TGTGCCAGCAGCCTTCTCGCTAGCGGGGGGGGCCTCGAGCAGTACTTC. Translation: CASSLLASGGGLEQYF.

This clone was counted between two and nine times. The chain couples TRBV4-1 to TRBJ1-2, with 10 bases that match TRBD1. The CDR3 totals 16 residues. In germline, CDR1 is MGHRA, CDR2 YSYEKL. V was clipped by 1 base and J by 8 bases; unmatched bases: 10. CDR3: CASSQVIGQGVGGYTF. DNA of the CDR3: TGCGCCAGCAGCCAAGTGATCGGACAGGGGGTGGGCGGCTACACCTTC.

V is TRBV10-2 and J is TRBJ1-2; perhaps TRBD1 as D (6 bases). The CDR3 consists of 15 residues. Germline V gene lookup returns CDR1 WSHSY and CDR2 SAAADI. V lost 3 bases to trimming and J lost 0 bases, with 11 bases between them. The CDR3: CASSERGGSNYGYTF. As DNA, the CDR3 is TGCGCCAGCAGTGAAAGGGGGGGCTCTAACTATGGCTACACCTTC.

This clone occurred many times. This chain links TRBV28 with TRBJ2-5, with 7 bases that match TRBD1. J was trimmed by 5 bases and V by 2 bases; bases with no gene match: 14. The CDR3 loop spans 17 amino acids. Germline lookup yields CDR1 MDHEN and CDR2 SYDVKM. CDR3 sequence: CASSLGGATGSAETQYF. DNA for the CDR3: TGTGCCAGCAGTTTAGGGGGAGCGACAGGGTCGGCGGAGACCCAGTACTTC.

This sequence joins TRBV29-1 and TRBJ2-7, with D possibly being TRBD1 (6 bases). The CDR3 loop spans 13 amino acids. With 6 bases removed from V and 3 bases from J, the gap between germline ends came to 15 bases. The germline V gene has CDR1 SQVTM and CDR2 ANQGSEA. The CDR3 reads CSVRRDTSYEQYF. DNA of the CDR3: TGCAGCGTCCGCCGGGACACTAGCTACGAGCAGTACTTC.

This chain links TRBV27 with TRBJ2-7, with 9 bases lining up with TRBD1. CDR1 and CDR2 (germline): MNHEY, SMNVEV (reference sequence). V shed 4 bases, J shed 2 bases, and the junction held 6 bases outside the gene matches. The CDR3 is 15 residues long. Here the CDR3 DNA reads TGTGCCAGCAGTTCACTACGGGACAGGGCCTACGAGCAGTACTTC. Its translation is CASSSLRDRAYEQYF.

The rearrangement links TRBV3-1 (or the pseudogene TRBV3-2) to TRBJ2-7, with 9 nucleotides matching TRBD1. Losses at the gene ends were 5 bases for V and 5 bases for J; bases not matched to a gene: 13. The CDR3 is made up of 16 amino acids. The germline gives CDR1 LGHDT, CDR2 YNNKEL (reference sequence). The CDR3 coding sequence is TGTGCCAGCAGCTCCGGACAGGGGAGCCTACTCAACGAGCAGTACTTC. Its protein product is CASSSGQGSLLNEQYF.

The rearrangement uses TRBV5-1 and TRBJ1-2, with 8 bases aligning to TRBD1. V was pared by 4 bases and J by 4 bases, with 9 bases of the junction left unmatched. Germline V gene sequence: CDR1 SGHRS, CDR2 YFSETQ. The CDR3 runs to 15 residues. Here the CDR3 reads CASSATGGPGYGYTF. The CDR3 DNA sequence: TGCGCCAGCAGCGCTACAGGGGGGCCTGGCTATGGCTACACCTTC.

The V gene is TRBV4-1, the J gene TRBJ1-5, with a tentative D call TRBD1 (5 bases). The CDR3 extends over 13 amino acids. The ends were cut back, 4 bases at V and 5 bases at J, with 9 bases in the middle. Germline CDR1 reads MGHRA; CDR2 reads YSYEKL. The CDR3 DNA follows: TGCGCCAGCAGCCTAGGGGATTATCAGCCCCAGCATTTT. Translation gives CASSLGDYQPQHF.

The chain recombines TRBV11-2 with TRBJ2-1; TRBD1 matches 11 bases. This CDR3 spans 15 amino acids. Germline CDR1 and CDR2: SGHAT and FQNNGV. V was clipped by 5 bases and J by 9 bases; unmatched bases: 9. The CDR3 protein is CASSPGQGASREQFF. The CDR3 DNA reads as TGTGCCAGCAGCCCCGGACAGGGGGCTTCTCGTGAGCAGTTCTTC. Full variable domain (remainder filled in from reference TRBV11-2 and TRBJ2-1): EAGVAQSPRYKIIEKRQSVAFWCNPISGHATLYWYQQILGQGPKLLIQFQNNGVVDDSQLPKDRFSAERLKGVDSTLKIQPAKLEDSAVYLCASSPGQGASREQFFGPGTRLTVL.

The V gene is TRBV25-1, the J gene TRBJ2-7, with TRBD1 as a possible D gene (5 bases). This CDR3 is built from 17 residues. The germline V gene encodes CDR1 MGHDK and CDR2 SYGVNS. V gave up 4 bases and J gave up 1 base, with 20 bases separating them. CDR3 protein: CASSGPRWQGTSYEQYF. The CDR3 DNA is TGTGCCAGCAGTGGACCTCGGTGGCAGGGTACGTCCTACGAGCAGTACTTC.

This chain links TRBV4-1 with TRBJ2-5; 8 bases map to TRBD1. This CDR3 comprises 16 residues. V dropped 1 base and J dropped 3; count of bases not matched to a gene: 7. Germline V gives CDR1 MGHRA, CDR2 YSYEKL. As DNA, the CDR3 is TGCGCCAGCAGCCAAGCAGGGACAGGCAGGGAAGAGACCCAGTACTTC. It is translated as CASSQAGTGREETQYF.

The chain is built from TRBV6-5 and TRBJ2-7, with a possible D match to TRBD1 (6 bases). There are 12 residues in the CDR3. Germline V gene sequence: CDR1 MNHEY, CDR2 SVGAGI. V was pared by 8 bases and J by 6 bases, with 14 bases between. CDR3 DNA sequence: TGTGCCAGCCGGGTCGGCAGGGGCGAGCAGTACTTC. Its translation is CASRVGRGEQYF.

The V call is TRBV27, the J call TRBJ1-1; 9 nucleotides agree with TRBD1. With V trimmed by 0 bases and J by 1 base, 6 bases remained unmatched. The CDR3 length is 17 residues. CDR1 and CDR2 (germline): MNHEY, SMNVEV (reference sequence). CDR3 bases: TGTGCCAGCAGTTTATCGGGGACAGGGTCTGGGAACACTGAAGCTTTCTTT. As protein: CASSLSGTGSGNTEAFF.

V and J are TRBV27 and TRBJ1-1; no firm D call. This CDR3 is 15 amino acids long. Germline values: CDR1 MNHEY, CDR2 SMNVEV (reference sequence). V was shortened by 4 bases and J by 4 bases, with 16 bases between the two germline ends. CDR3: CASSSNQGGGTEAFF. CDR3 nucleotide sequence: TGTGCCAGCAGTTCAAACCAAGGAGGAGGCACTGAAGCTTTCTTT.

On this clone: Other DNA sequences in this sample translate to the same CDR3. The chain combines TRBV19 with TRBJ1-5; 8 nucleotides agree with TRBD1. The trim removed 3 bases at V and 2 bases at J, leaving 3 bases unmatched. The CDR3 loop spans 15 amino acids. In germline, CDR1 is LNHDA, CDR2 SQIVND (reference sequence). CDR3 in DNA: TGTGCCAGTAGTATTGACAGGGGTGGCAATCAGCCCCAGCATTTT. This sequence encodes CASSIDRGGNQPQHF.

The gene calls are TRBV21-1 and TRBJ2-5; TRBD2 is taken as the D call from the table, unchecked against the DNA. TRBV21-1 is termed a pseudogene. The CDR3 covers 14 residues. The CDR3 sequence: CASSSGTSPETQYF. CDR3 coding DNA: TGTGCCAGCAGCAGCGGGACTAGTCCAGAGACCCAGTACTTC.

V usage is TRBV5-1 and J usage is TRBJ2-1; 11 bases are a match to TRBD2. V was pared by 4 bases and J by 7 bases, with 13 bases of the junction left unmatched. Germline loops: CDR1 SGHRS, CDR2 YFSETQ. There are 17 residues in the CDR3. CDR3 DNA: TGCGCCAGCAGCCCTTCGGGATTGATAGCGGGAGGGAATGAGCAGTTCTTC. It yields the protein CASSPSGLIAGGNEQFF.

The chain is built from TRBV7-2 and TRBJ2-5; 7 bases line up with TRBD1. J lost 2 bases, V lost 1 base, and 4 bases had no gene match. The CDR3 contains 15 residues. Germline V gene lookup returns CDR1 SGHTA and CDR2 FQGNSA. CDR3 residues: CASSLGGTAQETQYF. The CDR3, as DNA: TGTGCCAGCAGCTTAGGGGGGACAGCTCAAGAGACCCAGTACTTC.

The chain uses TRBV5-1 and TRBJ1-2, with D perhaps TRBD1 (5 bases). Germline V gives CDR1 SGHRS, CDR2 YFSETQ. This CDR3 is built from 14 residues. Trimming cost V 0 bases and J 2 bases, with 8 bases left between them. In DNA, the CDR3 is TGCGCCAGCAGCTTGGATACAGGAAACTATGGCTACACCTTC. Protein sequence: CASSLDTGNYGYTF.

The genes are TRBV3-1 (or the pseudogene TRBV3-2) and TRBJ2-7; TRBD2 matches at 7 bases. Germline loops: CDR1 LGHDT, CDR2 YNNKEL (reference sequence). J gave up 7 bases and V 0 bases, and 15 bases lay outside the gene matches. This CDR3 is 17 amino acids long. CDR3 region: CASSQDWGGAPKGEQYF. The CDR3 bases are TGTGCCAGCAGCCAAGATTGGGGGGGAGCCCCAAAGGGGGAGCAGTACTTC.

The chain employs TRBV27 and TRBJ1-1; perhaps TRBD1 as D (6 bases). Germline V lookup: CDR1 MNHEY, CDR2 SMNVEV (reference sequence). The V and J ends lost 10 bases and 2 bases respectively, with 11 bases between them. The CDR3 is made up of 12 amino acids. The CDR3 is CATQQGNTEAFF. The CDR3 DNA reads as TGTGCCACCCAACAGGGAAACACTGAAGCTTTCTTT.